The 20 T cell receptor beta chains listed next were all sequenced from one sample in a study of neurological immune-mediated disorders. TCRdb recomputed calls from the 5' RACE reads with MiXCR, one row per CDR3 protein. This sample carries around 30,000 distinct CDR3 sequences, around 2.5% of them seen once, and the ten largest clones take roughly 2.1%. Sequencing was done on a sample of PBMCs. These receptors all stem from a woman between 45 and 65 years old with multiple sclerosis.

This clonotype showed up many times. This chain links TRBV5-1 with TRBJ2-2; 9 nucleotides agree with TRBD2. Germline V gene sequence: CDR1 SGHRS, CDR2 YFSETQ. The junction had 4 bases not matched to a gene; V was cut back by 3 bases and J by 4 bases. CDR3 length: 15 residues. The CDR3 here is CASSSGLAGTGELFF. Here the CDR3 DNA reads TGCGCCAGCAGCTCGGGACTAGCAGGCACCGGGGAGCTGTTTTTT.

This clonotype was found many times. The V and J genes are TRBV7-2 and TRBJ2-3; 7 bases match TRBD2. With V trimmed by 7 bases and J by 1 base, 8 bases remained unmatched. Germline assignment: CDR1 SGHTA and CDR2 FQGNSA. The CDR3 covers 15 residues. The CDR3 is CASTRLATGTDTQYF. DNA for the CDR3: TGTGCCAGCACCCGACTAGCCACGGGCACAGATACGCAGTATTTT.

This clonotype came up many times. The chain combines TRBV7-2 with TRBJ1-3; D unresolved. Germline V CDR1 and CDR2: SGHTA, FQGNSA. The V end lost 4 bases, the J end lost 4 bases, and 8 bases lay between the germline ends. The CDR3 sequence is 13 residues long. The CDR3 is CASSSDFGNTIYF. CDR3 DNA sequence: TGTGCCAGCAGCTCGGACTTCGGAAACACCATATATTTT.

There are many counts of this clonotype. This chain joins TRBV12-3 or TRBV12-4 and TRBJ1-1; D is unresolved. The CDR3 has 11 amino acids. V shed 10 bases and J shed 6 bases, with 12 bases lying between them. Here the CDR3 DNA reads TGTGCCACCTTTAGTGGGGCTGAAGCTTTCTTT. As protein: CATFSGAEAFF.

The V gene is TRBV20-1, the J gene TRBJ2-5, with D perhaps being TRBD1 or TRBD2 (5 bases each). Germline values: CDR1 DFQATT, CDR2 SNEGSKA (reference sequence). CDR3 length: 13 residues. V dropped 3 bases and J dropped 5 bases, with 13 bases sitting between them. CDR3 sequence (DNA): TGCAGTGCTAGGGGACCGTTGGGCGAGACCCAGTACTTC. Its protein is CSARGPLGETQYF.

The table lists this clonotype with many counts. V usage is TRBV6-5 and J usage is TRBJ1-4; tentative D call: TRBD1 (5 bases). V lost 11 bases, J lost 4 bases, and 14 bases lay in between. The CDR3 is made up of 13 amino acids. From germline, CDR1 is MNHEY and CDR2 SVGAGI. The CDR3 loop is CAASQGLNEKLFF. In nucleotides, the CDR3 is TGTGCCGCATCCCAGGGACTTAATGAAAAACTGTTTTTT.

This clonotype appeared many times. The chain combines TRBV7-2 with TRBJ2-1, with D tentatively TRBD2 (5 bases). The V end was cut by 1 base, the J end by 6 bases, with 10 bases between. There are 14 residues in the CDR3. From germline, CDR1 is SGHTA and CDR2 FQGNSA. The CDR3 protein is CASSLGTPGNEQFF. Here the CDR3 DNA reads TGTGCCAGCAGCTTAGGGACTCCCGGCAATGAGCAGTTCTTC.

This clonotype was counted at least ten times. The CDR3 reads CSARDTRISYNEQFF. The CDR3 DNA reads as TGCAGTGCTAGAGATACACGAATCTCCTACAATGAGCAGTTCTTC. The chain has TRBV20-1 and TRBJ2-1; D remains ambiguous. CDR1 DFQATT and CDR2 SNEGSKA come from the germline V gene (reference sequence). There are 15 residues in the CDR3. V was shortened by 0 bases and J by 0 bases, with 9 bases between the two germline ends.

At least ten counts were recorded for this clonotype. The rearrangement joins TRBV7-2 to TRBJ1-2, with D uncertain. The germline CDR1 and CDR2 sequences are SGHTA and FQGNSA. V shed 5 bases and J shed 8 bases, with 12 bases lying between them. The length of the CDR3 is 12 residues. Here the CDR3 DNA reads TGTGCCAGCAGCCAGACTCGGAGGGGCTACACCTTC. It codes for CASSQTRRGYTF.

This clonotype was seen a few times. This chain connects TRBV12-3 or TRBV12-4 to TRBJ2-1, with D uncertain. The germline V and J ends were trimmed by 2 bases and 2 bases, with 1 base remaining between them. CDR3 size: 12 residues. The CDR3 reads CASSLPYNEQFF. DNA of the CDR3: TGTGCCAGCAGTTTACCCTACAATGAGCAGTTCTTC.

This clonotype was counted many times. The chain combines TRBV20-1 with TRBJ2-5; 10 bases fit TRBD2. V gave up 5 bases and J gave up 2 bases; unmatched junction bases: 8. Germline V gives CDR1 DFQATT, CDR2 SNEGSKA (reference sequence). The CDR3 extends over 15 amino acids. The CDR3 sequence: CSAPRTSGRQETQYF. CDR3 DNA: TGCAGTGCTCCCCGGACTAGCGGAAGGCAAGAGACCCAGTACTTC.

Many counts were recorded for this clonotype. The chain has TRBV20-1 and TRBJ1-1; no clear D gene. Trimming took 2 bases from V and 4 from J, leaving 8 bases between them. Germline V gene sequence: CDR1 DFQATT, CDR2 SNEGSKA (reference sequence). This CDR3 has 12 residues. CDR3 protein: CSARTGTTEAFF. For the CDR3, the DNA is TGCAGTGCTAGAACGGGAACCACTGAAGCTTTCTTT.

This clonotype was detected many times. The chain is built from TRBV20-1 and TRBJ1-5; TRBD1 aligns across 7 bases. Trimming cost V 4 bases and J 7 bases; bases outside gene matches: 4. The CDR3 length is 12 residues. Germline CDR1 DFQATT, CDR2 SNEGSKA (reference sequence). This CDR3 is CSANRGGQPQHF. CDR3 sequence (DNA): TGCAGTGCTAACAGGGGAGGGCAGCCCCAGCATTTT.

Many counts were recorded for this clonotype. The rearrangement joins TRBV11-2 to TRBJ1-2, with D maybe TRBD1 (5 bases). Trimming pared 8 bases from V and 4 bases from J, leaving 20 bases between. Germline values: CDR1 SGHAT, CDR2 FQNNGV. There are 15 residues in the CDR3. The CDR3 nucleotides read TGTGCCAGCGTCCCTGGGGGATCCAGTCTCTATGGCTACACCTTC. Its protein product is CASVPGGSSLYGYTF.

This clonotype was seen repeatedly, ten times or more. The chain carries TRBV6-2 or TRBV6-3 and TRBJ2-5; 10 positions agree with TRBD2. The trim removed 5 bases at V and 5 bases at J, leaving 5 bases unmatched. This CDR3 is 14 amino acids long. Germline assignment: CDR1 MNHEY and CDR2 SVGEGT. The CDR3 nucleotides are TGTGCCAGCAGTCGGGGACTAGCGAGGGAGACCCAGTACTTC. This encodes CASSRGLARETQYF.

In this sample, this clonotype turned up many times. The chain joins TRBV4-1 to TRBJ2-7, with D perhaps TRBD1 (5 bases). The CDR3 has 16 amino acids. V lost 2 bases, J lost 3 bases, and 17 bases lay in between. Germline CDR1 is MGHRA and CDR2 is YSYEKL. The CDR3 loop is CASSQNPIGRDYEQYF. CDR3 coding DNA: TGCGCCAGCAGCCAAAACCCGATCGGCAGGGACTACGAGCAGTACTTC.

This clonotype was found many times. This sequence joins TRBV7-2 and TRBJ2-7, with D possibly being TRBD1 (7 bases). CDR1 is SGHTA, CDR2 FQGNSA, per germline. The V end lost 4 bases, the J end lost 3 bases, and 16 bases lay between the germline ends. CDR3 length equals 15 residues. The CDR3 DNA follows: TGTGCCAGCAGCTCAGGCGGGGCAGGGGGCTACGAGCAGTACTTC. Translation gives CASSSGGAGGYEQYF.

The rearrangement links TRBV20-1 to TRBJ2-7, with a possible D match to TRBD1 (6 bases). The ends were cut back, 0 bases at V and 2 bases at J, with 11 bases in the middle. Germline CDR1 and CDR2: DFQATT and SNEGSKA (reference sequence). The CDR3 runs to 14 residues. CDR3: CSARERGQAYEQYF. The CDR3 DNA reads TGCAGTGCTAGAGAAAGGGGACAAGCCTACGAGCAGTACTTC.

Many counts were recorded for this clonotype. The genes are TRBV28 and TRBJ1-3; no clear D. Germline loops: CDR1 MDHEN, CDR2 SYDVKM. The CDR3 has 16 amino acids. Trimming left V 2 bases short and J 0 bases short, with 11 bases between. CDR3 amino acids: CASSLIQHSSGNTIYF. The DNA for the CDR3 is TGTGCCAGCAGTTTAATTCAACATTCCTCTGGAAACACCATATATTTT.

There are many counts of this clonotype. The rearrangement uses TRBV9 and TRBJ1-1, with D maybe TRBD1 (5 bases). The CDR3 length is 17 residues. V was cut by 1 base and J by 1 base, with 17 bases left in between. The germline gives CDR1 SGDLS, CDR2 YYNGEE. DNA for the CDR3: TGTGCCAGCAGCGTATTAGGGGCCGATACGAGGAACACTGAAGCTTTCTTT. Translating gives CASSVLGADTRNTEAFF.